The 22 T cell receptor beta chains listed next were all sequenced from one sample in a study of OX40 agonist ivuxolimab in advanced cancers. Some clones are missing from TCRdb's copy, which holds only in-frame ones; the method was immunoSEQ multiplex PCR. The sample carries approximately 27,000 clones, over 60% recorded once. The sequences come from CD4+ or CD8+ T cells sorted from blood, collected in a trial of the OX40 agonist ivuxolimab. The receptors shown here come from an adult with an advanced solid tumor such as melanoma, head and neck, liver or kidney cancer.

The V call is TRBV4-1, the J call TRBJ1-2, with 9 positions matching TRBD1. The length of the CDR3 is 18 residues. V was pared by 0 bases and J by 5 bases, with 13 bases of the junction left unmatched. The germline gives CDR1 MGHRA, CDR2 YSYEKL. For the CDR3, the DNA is TGCGCCAGCAGCCAAGATGGAGGGGGACAGGGAGGAAGGTATGGCTACACCTTC. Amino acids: CASSQDGGGQGGRYGYTF.

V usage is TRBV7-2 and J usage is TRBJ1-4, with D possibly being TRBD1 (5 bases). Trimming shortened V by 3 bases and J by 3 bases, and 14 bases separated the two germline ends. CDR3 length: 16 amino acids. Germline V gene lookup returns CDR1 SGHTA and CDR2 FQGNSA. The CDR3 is CASSFELRAANEKLFF. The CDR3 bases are TGTGCCAGCAGCTTCGAGCTCAGGGCTGCTAATGAAAAACTGTTTTTT. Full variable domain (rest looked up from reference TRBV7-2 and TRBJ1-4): GAGVSQSPSNKVTEKGKDVELRCDPISGHTALYWYRQSLGQGLEFLIYFQGNSAPDKSGLPSDRFSAERTGGSVSTLTIQRTQQEDSAVYLCASSFELRAANEKLFFGSGTQLSVL.

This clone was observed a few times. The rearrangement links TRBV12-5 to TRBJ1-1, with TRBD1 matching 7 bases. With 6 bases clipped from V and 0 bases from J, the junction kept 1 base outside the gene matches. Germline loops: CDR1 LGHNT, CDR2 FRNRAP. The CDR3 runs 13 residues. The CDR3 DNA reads TGTGCTAGTGGGACAGGGATGAACACTGAAGCTTTCTTT. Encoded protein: CASGTGMNTEAFF.

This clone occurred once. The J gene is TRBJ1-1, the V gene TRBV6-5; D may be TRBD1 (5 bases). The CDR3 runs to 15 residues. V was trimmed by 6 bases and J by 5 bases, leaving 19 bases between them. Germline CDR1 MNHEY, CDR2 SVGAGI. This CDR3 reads CASRDPGPQGTEAFF. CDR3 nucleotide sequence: TGTGCCAGCAGGGATCCGGGACCCCAGGGTACTGAAGCTTTCTTT.

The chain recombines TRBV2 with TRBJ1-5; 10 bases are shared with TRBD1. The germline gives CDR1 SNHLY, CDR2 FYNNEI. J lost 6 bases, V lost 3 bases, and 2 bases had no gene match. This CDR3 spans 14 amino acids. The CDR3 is CASSETGGGQPQHF. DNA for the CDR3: TGTGCCAGCAGTGAGACAGGGGGCGGTCAGCCCCAGCATTTT. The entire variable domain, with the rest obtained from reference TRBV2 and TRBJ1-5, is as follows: EPEVTQTPSHQVTQMGQEVILRCVPISNHLYFYWYRQILGQKVEFLVSFYNNEISEKSEIFDDQFSVERPDGSNFTLKIRSTKLEDSAMYFCASSETGGGQPQHFGDGTRLSIL.

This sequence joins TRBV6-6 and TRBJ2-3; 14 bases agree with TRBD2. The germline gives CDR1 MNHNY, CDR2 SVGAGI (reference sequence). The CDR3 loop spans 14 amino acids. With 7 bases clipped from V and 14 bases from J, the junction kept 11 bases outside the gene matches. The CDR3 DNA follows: TGTGCCAGCAAATCAGGGACTAGCGGGGGTTTTTGGTATTTT. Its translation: CASKSGTSGGFWYF.

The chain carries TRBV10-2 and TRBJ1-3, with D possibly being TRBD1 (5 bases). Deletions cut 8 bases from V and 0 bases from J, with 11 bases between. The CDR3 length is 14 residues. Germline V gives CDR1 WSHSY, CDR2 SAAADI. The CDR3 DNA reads TGCGCCAGCCTCTTCGACAGCTCTGGAAACACCATATATTTT. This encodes CASLFDSSGNTIYF.

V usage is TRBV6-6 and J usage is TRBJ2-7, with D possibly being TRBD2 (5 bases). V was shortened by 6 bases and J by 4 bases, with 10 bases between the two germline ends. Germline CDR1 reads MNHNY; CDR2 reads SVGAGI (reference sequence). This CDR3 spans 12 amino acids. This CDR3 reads CASRAGGYEQYF. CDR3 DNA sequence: TGTGCCAGCAGGGCTGGAGGTTACGAGCAGTACTTC.

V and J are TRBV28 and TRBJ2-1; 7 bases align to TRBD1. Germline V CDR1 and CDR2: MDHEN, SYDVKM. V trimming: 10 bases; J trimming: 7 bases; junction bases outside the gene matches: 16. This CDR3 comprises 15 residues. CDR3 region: CATHYLTGIMNEQFF. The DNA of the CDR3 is TGTGCCACTCATTACTTGACAGGGATTATGAATGAGCAGTTCTTC.

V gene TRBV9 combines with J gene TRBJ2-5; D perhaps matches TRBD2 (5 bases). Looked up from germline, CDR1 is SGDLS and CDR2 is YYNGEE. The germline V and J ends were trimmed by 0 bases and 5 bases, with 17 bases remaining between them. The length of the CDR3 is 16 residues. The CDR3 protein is CASSVDGEFEWETQYF. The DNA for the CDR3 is TGTGCCAGCAGCGTAGACGGGGAATTCGAGTGGGAGACCCAGTACTTC.

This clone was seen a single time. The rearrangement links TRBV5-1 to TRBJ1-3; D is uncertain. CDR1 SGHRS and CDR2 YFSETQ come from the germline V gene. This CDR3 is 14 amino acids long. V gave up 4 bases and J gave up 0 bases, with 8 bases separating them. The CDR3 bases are TGCGCCAGCAGCCCGAAGGGCTCTGGAAACACCATATATTTT. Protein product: CASSPKGSGNTIYF.

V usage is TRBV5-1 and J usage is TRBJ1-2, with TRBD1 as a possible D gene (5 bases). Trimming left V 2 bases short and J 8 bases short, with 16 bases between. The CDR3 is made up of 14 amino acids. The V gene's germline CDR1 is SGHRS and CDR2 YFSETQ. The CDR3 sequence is CASSFGTDSRGYTF. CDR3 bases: TGCGCCAGCAGCTTTGGGACCGACTCTCGGGGCTACACCTTC.

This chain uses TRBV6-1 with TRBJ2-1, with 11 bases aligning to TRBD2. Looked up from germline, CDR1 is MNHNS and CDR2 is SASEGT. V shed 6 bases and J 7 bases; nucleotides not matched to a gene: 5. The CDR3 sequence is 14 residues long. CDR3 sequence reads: CASSASGGKNEQFF. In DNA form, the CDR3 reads TGTGCCAGCAGCGCTAGCGGGGGGAAAAATGAGCAGTTCTTC.

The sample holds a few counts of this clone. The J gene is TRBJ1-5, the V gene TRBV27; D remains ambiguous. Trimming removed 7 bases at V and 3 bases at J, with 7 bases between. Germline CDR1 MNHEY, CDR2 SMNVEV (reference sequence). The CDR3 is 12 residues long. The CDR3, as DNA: TGTGCCAGCACCACAACCAATCAGCCCCAGCATTTT. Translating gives CASTTTNQPQHF.

The CDR3 DNA reads TGTGCCAGCAGCTCGCCGGGACAGGGTGAAGCTTTCTTT. As protein: CASSSPGQGEAFF. The rearrangement uses TRBV7-6 and TRBJ1-1, with 9 bases that match TRBD1. V shed 4 bases, J shed 7 bases, and the junction held 4 bases outside the gene matches. CDR3 size: 13 residues. The germline gives CDR1 SGHVS, CDR2 FNYEAQ.

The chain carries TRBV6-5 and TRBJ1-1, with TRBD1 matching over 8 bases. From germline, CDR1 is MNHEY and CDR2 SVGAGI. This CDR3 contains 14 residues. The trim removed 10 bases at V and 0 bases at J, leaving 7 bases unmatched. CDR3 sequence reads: CATLTGVMNTEAFF. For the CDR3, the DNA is TGTGCCACCCTGACAGGGGTAATGAACACTGAAGCTTTCTTT.

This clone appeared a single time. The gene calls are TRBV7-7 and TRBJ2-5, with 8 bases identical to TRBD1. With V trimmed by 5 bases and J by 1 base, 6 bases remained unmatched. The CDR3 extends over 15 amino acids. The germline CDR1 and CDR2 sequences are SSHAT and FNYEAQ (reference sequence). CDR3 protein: CASSNRGTGQETQYF. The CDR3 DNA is TGTGCCAGCAGCAACCGCGGGACAGGCCAAGAGACCCAGTACTTC.

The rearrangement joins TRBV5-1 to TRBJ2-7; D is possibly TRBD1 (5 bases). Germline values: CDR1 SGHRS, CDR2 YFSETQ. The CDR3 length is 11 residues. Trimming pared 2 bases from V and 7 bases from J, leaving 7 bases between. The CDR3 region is CASSFRTEQYF. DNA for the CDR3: TGCGCCAGCAGCTTTAGGACAGAGCAGTACTTC.

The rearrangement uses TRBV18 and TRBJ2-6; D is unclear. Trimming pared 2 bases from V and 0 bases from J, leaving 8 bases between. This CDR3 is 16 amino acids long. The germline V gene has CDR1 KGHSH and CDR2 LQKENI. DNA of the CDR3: TGTGCCAGCTCACCATCCGGTTACTCTGGGGCCAACGTCCTGACTTTC. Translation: CASSPSGYSGANVLTF.

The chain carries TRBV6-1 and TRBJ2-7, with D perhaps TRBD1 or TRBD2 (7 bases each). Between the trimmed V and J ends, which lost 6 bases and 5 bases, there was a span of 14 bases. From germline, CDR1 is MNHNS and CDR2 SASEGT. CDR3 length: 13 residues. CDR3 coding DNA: TGTGCCAGCAGCCTACAGGGGAGGGACGAGCAGTACTTC. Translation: CASSLQGRDEQYF.

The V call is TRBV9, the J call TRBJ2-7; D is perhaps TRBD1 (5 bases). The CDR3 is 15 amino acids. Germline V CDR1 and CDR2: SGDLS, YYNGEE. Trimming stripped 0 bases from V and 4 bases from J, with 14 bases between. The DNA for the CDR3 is TGTGCCAGCAGCGTAGATCAGGGTGGCATGTACGAGCAGTACTTC. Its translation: CASSVDQGGMYEQYF.

The chain's CDR3 is CASSISLTGDGYTF. The CDR3 bases are TGTGCCAGTAGTATATCATTGACAGGGGATGGCTACACCTTC. The V call is TRBV19, the J call TRBJ1-2; 8 nucleotides align to TRBD1. This CDR3 is 14 amino acids long. The germline gives CDR1 LNHDA, CDR2 SQIVND (reference sequence). Germline trimming cut 2 bases from V and 6 bases from J; bases unmatched to any gene: 5.